This entry features one T cell receptor (beta chain) sequence. Positively selected for CCR7, the CD45RO-negative cells used as naive CD8 cells excluded terminally differentiated effector memory CD45RA+ cells. This sample stems from a study of shared clonotypes between healthy human individuals. Profiled with immunoSEQ multiplex PCR; TCRdb holds only in-frame clones, not every one. The table shows hundreds of thousands of clones, with 90% to 97% occurring only once. V was cut by 7 bases and J by 0 bases, with 9 bases left in between. In germline, CDR1 is MNHEY, CDR2 SVGAGI. The CDR3 is 13 amino acids. This chain joins TRBV6-5 and TRBJ1-2; no clear D gene. The source material was naive CD8+ T cells sorted from blood. The source of this sequence is a man younger than 45 in good health. CDR3 in amino acids: CASTFSPNYGYTF. CDR3 DNA sequence: TGTGCCAGCACCTTTAGTCCTAACTATGGCTACACCTTC.